This section outlines one T cell receptor (beta chain) sequence together with its context. This record belongs to a study of blood T cell repertoires in COVID-19. Study-level background: Both acute and convalescent COVID-19 samples were obtained from the United States, Italy and Spain. PBMCs, B-cell-depleted T cells, or T cells provided the cDNA or gDNA that made up the material.

This CDR3 contains 16 residues. Germline loops: CDR1 SGDLS, CDR2 YYNGEE. The V segment lost 1 base and the J segment 0 bases; nucleotides outside the gene matches: 0. The method was immunoSEQ multiplex PCR; TCRdb's version includes in-frame clones alone and lacks a portion of them. Of some 200,000 clones in the sample, 85% to 90% were seen once. Sample: peripheral blood. The clonotype originates from a man aged 80 or over with acute or convalescent COVID-19. This chain links TRBV9 with TRBJ2-2; 10 bases match TRBD2. This CDR3 reads CASSVLAGANTGELFF. The CDR3 DNA follows: TGTGCCAGCAGCGTACTAGCGGGAGCGAACACCGGGGAGCTGTTTTTT.